This is a list of T cell receptor beta chains from one sample in a study of cytomegalovirus exposure and HLA in healthy donors. Produced via immunoSEQ multiplex PCR; TCRdb's table is partial and in-frame only. In the table there are 30,000 to 40,000 clones, approximately 91% of which are singletons. Source material: PBMCs. The receptors come from a woman aged 18-29 years in good health and CMV-seronegative. CDR3s include the opening cysteine and the closing phenylalanine or tryptophan. Each record gives: D gene, V gene, clone size, J gene, CDR3 protein, CDR3 DNA. A D gene is named only where the DNA matches it firmly. Size tells how often a clone was seen (once, few, many) or the class of an expanded clone, and some rows leave it out.

D: TRBD1; V: TRBV7-9; size: NA; J: TRBJ1-1; CDR3: CASSLGDRAGLNTEAFF; DNA: TGTGCCAGCAGCTTAGGCGACAGGGCGGGACTGAACACTGAAGCTTTCTTT
D: TRBD2; V: TRBV5-4; size: NA; J: TRBJ2-1; CDR3: CATDLAGGSGEQFF; DNA: TGTGCCACCGATCTAGCGGGAGGGTCAGGTGAGCAGTTCTTC
D: TRBD2; V: TRBV19; size: NA; J: TRBJ2-4; CDR3: CASSDQRTSGRAAKNIQYF; DNA: TGTGCCAGTAGTGATCAGAGGACTAGCGGGAGAGCGGCCAAAAACATTCAGTACTTC
D: TRBD1; V: TRBV6-1; size: few; J: TRBJ1-4; CDR3: CASSRMQGTGEKLFF; DNA: TGTGCCAGCAGTAGGATGCAGGGGACAGGGGAAAAACTGTTTTTT
D: NA; V: TRBV9; size: NA; J: TRBJ1-1; CDR3: CASSVLGANTEAFF; DNA: TGTGCCAGCAGCGTACTGGGCGCCAACACTGAAGCTTTCTTT
D: NA; V: TRBV30; size: NA; J: TRBJ2-7; CDR3: CAWSLQVYEQYF; DNA: TGTGCCTGGAGTTTACAGGTCTACGAGCAGTACTTC
D: NA; V: TRBV28; size: once; J: TRBJ2-7; CDR3: CARTIGYYYEQYF; DNA: TGTGCCAGGACGATTGGCTACTACTACGAGCAGTACTTC
D: TRBD1; V: TRBV28; size: NA; J: TRBJ1-4; CDR3: CASRYRGLIMGEKLFF; DNA: TGTGCCAGCAGATACAGGGGACTGATAATGGGTGAAAAACTGTTTTTT
D: TRBD2; V: TRBV7-2; size: few; J: TRBJ2-3; CDR3: CASSWRTSGTTDTQYF; DNA: TGTGCCAGCAGCTGGAGGACTAGCGGGACCACAGATACGCAGTATTTT
D: NA; V: TRBV5-6; size: NA; J: TRBJ2-2; CDR3: CASSFYRRNTGELFF; DNA: TGTGCCAGCAGCTTTTATCGGAGAAACACCGGGGAGCTGTTTTTT
D: TRBD2; V: TRBV19; size: NA; J: TRBJ2-5; CDR3: CASSPTPGAGGETQYF; DNA: TGTGCCAGTAGTCCAACCCCGGGAGCGGGAGGTGAGACCCAGTACTTC
D: TRBD2; V: TRBV19; size: NA; J: TRBJ2-1; CDR3: CVTLAGAPYNEQFF; DNA: TGTGTGACCCTAGCGGGAGCCCCCTACAATGAGCAGTTCTTC
D: NA; V: TRBV27; size: NA; J: TRBJ1-2; CDR3: CASSLGRGNYGYTF; DNA: TGTGCCAGCAGTTTAGGCAGGGGTAACTATGGCTACACCTTC
D: NA; V: TRBV21-1; size: NA; J: TRBJ2-3; CDR3: CASSKGTGITDTQYF; DNA: TGTGCCAGCAGCAAAGGGACAGGGATCACAGATACGCAGTATTTT
D: NA; V: TRBV5-6; size: NA; J: TRBJ2-5; CDR3: CASSLAGIMGETQYF; DNA: TGTGCCAGCAGCTTGGCCGGGATTATGGGGGAGACCCAGTACTTC
D: TRBD2; V: TRBV7-9; size: once; J: TRBJ2-1; CDR3: CASSPLTSSVYNEQFF; DNA: TGTGCCAGCAGCCCATTGACTAGCAGTGTATACAATGAGCAGTTCTTC
D: NA; V: TRBV7-8; size: once; J: TRBJ1-2; CDR3: CASSLVVVGRNYGYTF; DNA: TGTGCCAGCAGCTTAGTTGTGGTTGGCAGGAACTATGGCTACACCTTC
D: NA; V: TRBV6-5; size: NA; J: TRBJ1-2; CDR3: CASSYGGAQYTF; DNA: TGTGCCAGCAGTTACGGCGGCGCCCAATACACCTTC
D: TRBD2; V: TRBV30; size: NA; J: TRBJ2-4; CDR3: CAWSAGGENIQYF; DNA: TGTGCCTGGAGTGCCGGGGGGGAAAACATTCAGTACTTC
D: NA; V: TRBV7-3; size: NA; J: TRBJ1-5; CDR3: CSSSPLYQPQHF; DNA: TGTTCCAGCAGCCCCCTATATCAGCCCCAGCATTTT
D: TRBD1; V: TRBV5-1; size: NA; J: TRBJ1-6; CDR3: CASSSGTGYDSPLHF; DNA: TGCGCCAGCAGCTCGGGGACAGGGTATGATTCACCCCTCCACTTT
D: TRBD2; V: TRBV6-5; size: NA; J: TRBJ2-7; CDR3: CASRPTSGRAYEQYF; DNA: TGTGCCAGCAGACCCACTAGCGGGAGGGCCTACGAGCAGTACTTC
D: NA; V: TRBV30; size: NA; J: TRBJ2-7; CDR3: CAWRGDRSEQYF; DNA: TGTGCCTGGAGAGGTGACAGGTCGGAGCAGTACTTC
D: NA; V: TRBV5-4; size: NA; J: TRBJ2-7; CDR3: CASSLKTRDEQYF; DNA: TGTGCCAGCAGCTTGAAAACGCGCGACGAGCAGTACTTC
D: NA; V: TRBV28; size: few; J: TRBJ2-7; CDR3: CASSLGGYEQYF; DNA: TGTGCCAGCAGTTTGGGGGGCTACGAGCAGTACTTC
D: TRBD1; V: TRBV12-5; size: NA; J: TRBJ2-7; CDR3: CASGLSDGQGATYEQYF; DNA: TGTGCTAGTGGTCTCTCCGACGGACAGGGGGCCACCTACGAGCAGTACTTC
D: NA; V: TRBV6-5; size: NA; J: TRBJ2-7; CDR3: CASSYFGTDRTYEQYF; DNA: TGTGCCAGCAGTTACTTCGGTACGGACAGAACCTACGAGCAGTACTTC
D: TRBD2; V: TRBV4-2; size: NA; J: TRBJ2-7; CDR3: CASSHPTAGIAYEQYF; DNA: TGTGCCAGCAGCCACCCTACAGCGGGAATTGCGTACGAGCAGTACTTC
D: TRBD1; V: TRBV30; size: NA; J: TRBJ1-1; CDR3: CAWSSHRGTEAFF; DNA: TGTGCCTGGAGTTCCCACAGGGGCACTGAAGCTTTCTTT
D: TRBD1; V: TRBV30; size: NA; J: TRBJ2-1; CDR3: CAWSLGGTGSYNEQFF; DNA: TGTGCCTGGAGTTTAGGCGGGACAGGCTCCTACAATGAGCAGTTCTTC
D: TRBD2; V: TRBV7-9; size: NA; J: TRBJ2-5; CDR3: CASSHNWGLAGTQETQYF; DNA: TGTGCCAGCAGCCATAACTGGGGGCTAGCGGGGACCCAAGAGACCCAGTACTTC
D: NA; V: TRBV12-5; size: NA; J: TRBJ2-3; CDR3: CASGLTTDTQYF; DNA: TGTGCTAGTGGTCTGACAACAGATACGCAGTATTTT
D: TRBD1; V: TRBV11-2; size: NA; J: TRBJ2-7; CDR3: CASSWGQNTYEQYF; DNA: TGTGCCAGCAGCTGGGGACAGAATACCTACGAGCAGTACTTC
D: NA; V: TRBV6-1; size: NA; J: TRBJ1-2; CDR3: CASSEAAGGAYGYTF; DNA: TGTGCCAGCAGTGAAGCGGCGGGGGGGGCCTATGGCTACACCTTC
D: TRBD1; V: TRBV19; size: NA; J: TRBJ1-5; CDR3: CASSENRGQPQHF; DNA: TGTGCCAGTAGCGAAAACAGGGGTCAGCCCCAGCATTTT
D: TRBD1; V: TRBV6-1; size: NA; J: TRBJ2-5; CDR3: CASNDRGRGETQYF; DNA: TGTGCCAGCAATGACAGGGGGCGAGGGGAGACCCAGTACTTC
D: TRBD2; V: TRBV4-1; size: NA; J: TRBJ2-1; CDR3: CASSHGTSGANEQFF; DNA: TGCGCCAGCAGCCACGGGACTAGCGGGGCCAATGAGCAGTTCTTC
D: TRBD1; V: TRBV4-3; size: NA; J: TRBJ2-7; CDR3: CASSQEGTGVYEQYF; DNA: TGCGCCAGCAGCCAAGAGGGGACAGGGGTCTACGAGCAGTACTTC
D: NA; V: TRBV7-2; size: NA; J: TRBJ2-3; CDR3: CASSFDPNGDTQYF; DNA: TGTGCCAGCAGCTTCGACCCGAACGGGGATACGCAGTATTTT
D: TRBD1; V: TRBV30; size: once; J: TRBJ1-5; CDR3: CAWGRGQGFQPQHF; DNA: TGTGCCTGGGGTCGGGGACAGGGGTTTCAGCCCCAGCATTTT
D: TRBD2; V: TRBV5-1; size: NA; J: TRBJ2-3; CDR3: CASSLAGESGTGRTDTQYF; DNA: TGCGCCAGCAGCTTGGCCGGGGAGAGCGGGACGGGTCGCACAGATACGCAGTATTTT
D: TRBD1; V: TRBV28; size: NA; J: TRBJ2-7; CDR3: CASSHGQGAYEQYF; DNA: TGTGCCAGCAGTCACGGACAGGGAGCCTACGAGCAGTACTTC
D: NA; V: TRBV6-4; size: NA; J: TRBJ1-5; CDR3: CASTSAKPGGNQPQHF; DNA: TGTGCCAGCACCTCGGCCAAACCCGGGGGCAATCAGCCCCAGCATTTT
D: NA; V: TRBV7-2; size: NA; J: TRBJ2-7; CDR3: CASSSGFSYEQYF; DNA: TGTGCCAGCAGCTCAGGGTTTTCCTACGAGCAGTACTTC
D: TRBD1; V: TRBV18; size: NA; J: TRBJ2-6; CDR3: CASSLGTGNSGANVLTF; DNA: TGTGCCAGCTCGCTAGGGACAGGGAACTCTGGGGCCAACGTCCTGACTTTC
D: NA; V: TRBV30; size: NA; J: TRBJ2-1; CDR3: CAWSVLSIYNEQFF; DNA: TGTGCCTGGAGTGTACTTAGCATCTACAATGAGCAGTTCTTC
D: NA; V: TRBV4-3; size: NA; J: TRBJ2-5; CDR3: CASSQDRTIQETQYF; DNA: TGCGCCAGCAGCCAAGATCGAACAATCCAAGAGACCCAGTACTTC
D: NA; V: TRBV28; size: NA; J: TRBJ2-1; CDR3: CASTIGGERKNEQFF; DNA: TGTGCCAGCACCATTGGGGGCGAAAGGAAAAATGAGCAGTTCTTC